What follows are 6 T cell receptor beta chains derived from one specimen sequenced in a study of blood T cells in healthy people across ages. The authors ran a second PCR of 7 to 11 cycles using a sample-barcoded 5' primer and a J-beta primer mix. A single record per CDR3 protein comes from TCRdb applying MiXCR to the 5' RACE reads. The sample lists some 1.5 million distinct CDR3 sequences; roughly 28% were seen once. The sample taken for sequencing was blood. The receptors come from a woman aged 30 to 39 in good health.

This clonotype was recorded a few times. The chain uses TRBV3-1 and TRBJ1-1; D not certain. Trimming removed 4 bases at V and 4 bases at J, with 16 bases between. The CDR3 extends over 15 amino acids. Germline CDR1 is LGHDT and CDR2 is YNNKEL (reference sequence). For the CDR3, the DNA is TGTGCCAGCAGCCCCACACATGGCGGGCGCACTGAAGCTTTCTTT. It specifies CASSPTHGGRTEAFF.

This chain connects TRBV15 to TRBJ1-2; perhaps TRBD1 as D (5 bases). Germline CDR1 reads LNHNV; CDR2 reads YYDKDF (reference sequence). The CDR3 consists of 14 residues. Deletions cut 3 bases from V and 3 bases from J, with 11 bases between. Here the CDR3 reads CATSSQAGDYGYTF. CDR3 DNA: TGTGCCACCAGCAGCCAAGCGGGGGACTATGGCTACACCTTC.

As for this clonotype: This could be a read error, since a much larger clone is one nucleotide away. This chain connects TRBV7-2 to TRBJ2-1; tentatively, D is TRBD1 or TRBD2 (5 bases each). V lost 5 bases and J 6 bases, leaving 17 bases between the germline ends. The CDR3 totals 15 residues. Germline V gene sequence: CDR1 SGHTA, CDR2 FQGNSA. This CDR3 reads CASSRAGTCGNEQFF. Written as DNA, the CDR3 is TGTGCCAGCAGCCGCGCCGGGACCTGCGGCAATGAGCAGTTCTTC.

V gene TRBV29-1 combines with J gene TRBJ2-3; no reliable D call. V lost 3 bases and J lost 8, with 15 bases in between. Germline CDR1 SQVTM, CDR2 ANQGSEA. The CDR3 has 13 amino acids. The CDR3 coding sequence is TGCAGCGTTGACGCCGCTACCGCAGGTACGCAGTATTTT. Its translation: CSVDAATAGTQYF.

This chain links TRBV7-9 with TRBJ1-1; D uncertain. The CDR3 is 15 residues long. Germline V gives CDR1 SEHNR, CDR2 FQNEAQ (reference sequence). The V end lost 4 bases, the J end lost 1 base, and 13 bases lay between the germline ends. CDR3 protein: CASSSLGQPNTEAFF. The CDR3 DNA is TGTGCCAGCAGCTCCCTCGGGCAGCCGAACACTGAAGCTTTCTTT.

In its sample, this clonotype was seen a few times. A much larger clone lies a single base off, so this may be a read error. J is TRBJ2-7 and V is TRBV20-1, with a possible D match to TRBD2 (7 bases). The CDR3 runs to 16 residues. The ends were cut back, 0 bases at V and 4 bases at J, with 19 bases in the middle. Per the germline V gene, CDR1 is DFQATT and CDR2 is SNEGSKA (reference sequence). In DNA form, the CDR3 reads TGCAGTGCTAGAGATGGGGGCAGGGAGGGCTGTTACGAGCAGTACTTC. Amino acids: CSARDGGREGCYEQYF.